This T cell receptor beta chain comes out of a study of blood T cell repertoires in COVID-19. Study-wide context: Samples came from the United States, Italy and Spain, spanning acute and convalescent COVID-19. T cells, B-cell-depleted T cells, or PBMCs provided the cDNA or gDNA that served as material.

Only one count was recorded for this clone. In the original processing: It was from reference gene primer amplification that nucleated cell counts were estimated. Only in-frame clones appear in the TCRdb table, and some are missing; sequencing was by immunoSEQ multiplex PCR. That table gives V, J and clone size, and the DNA gave D and trimming. The table has about 140,000 clones, roughly 88% seen once. V lost 8 bases to trimming and J lost 0 bases, with 19 bases between them. Germline V gives CDR1 MNHEY, CDR2 SMNVEV (reference sequence). The CDR3 spans 16 residues. This chain uses TRBV27 with TRBJ1-1, with D uncertain. This receptor was obtained from a man in his fifties or sixties with active or convalescent COVID-19. The source material was peripheral blood. The CDR3 sequence: CASRKVNQALNTEAFF. The DNA of the CDR3 is TGTGCCAGCCGAAAAGTCAATCAGGCTCTGAACACTGAAGCTTTCTTT.